This T cell receptor beta chain derives from a study of blood T cell repertoires in COVID-19. About the study: Spain, Italy and the United States supplied samples that represented acute and convalescent COVID-19. T cells, B-cell-depleted T cells, or PBMCs supplied cDNA or gDNA.

Authors' data handling: Estimation of nucleated cell counts relied on the amplification of reference gene primers. Method: immunoSEQ multiplex PCR; TCRdb's copy keeps in-frame clones and lacks some. From that table come the V and J calls and clone size; the DNA was used to work out D and trimming. The table records tens of thousands of clones, around four fifths of them present only once. Germline lookup yields CDR1 MNHEY and CDR2 SMNVEV (reference sequence). The CDR3 consists of 17 residues. V dropped 5 bases and J dropped 4 bases, with 23 bases sitting between them. Specimen: peripheral blood. This receptor was taken from a man in his forties or fifties with active COVID-19. The chain joins TRBV27 to TRBJ1-1; D might be TRBD1 (6 bases). CDR3 in amino acids: CASSITVGGARGTEAFF. The CDR3 DNA is TGTGCCAGCAGTATAACGGTGGGGGGGGCTCGGGGCACTGAAGCTTTCTTT.